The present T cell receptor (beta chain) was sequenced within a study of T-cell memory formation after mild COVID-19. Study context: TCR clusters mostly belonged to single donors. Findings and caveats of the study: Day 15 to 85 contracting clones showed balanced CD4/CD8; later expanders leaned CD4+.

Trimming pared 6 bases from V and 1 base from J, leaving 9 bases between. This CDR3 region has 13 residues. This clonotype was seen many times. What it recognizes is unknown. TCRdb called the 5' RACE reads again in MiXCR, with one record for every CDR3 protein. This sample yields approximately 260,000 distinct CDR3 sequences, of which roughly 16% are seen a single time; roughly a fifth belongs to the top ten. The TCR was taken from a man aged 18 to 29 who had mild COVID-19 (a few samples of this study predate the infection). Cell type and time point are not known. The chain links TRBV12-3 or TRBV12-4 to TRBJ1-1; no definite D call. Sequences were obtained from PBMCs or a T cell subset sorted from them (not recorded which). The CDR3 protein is CASSHGKNTEAFF. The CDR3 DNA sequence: TGTGCCAGCAGCCATGGGAAGAACACTGAAGCTTTCTTT.